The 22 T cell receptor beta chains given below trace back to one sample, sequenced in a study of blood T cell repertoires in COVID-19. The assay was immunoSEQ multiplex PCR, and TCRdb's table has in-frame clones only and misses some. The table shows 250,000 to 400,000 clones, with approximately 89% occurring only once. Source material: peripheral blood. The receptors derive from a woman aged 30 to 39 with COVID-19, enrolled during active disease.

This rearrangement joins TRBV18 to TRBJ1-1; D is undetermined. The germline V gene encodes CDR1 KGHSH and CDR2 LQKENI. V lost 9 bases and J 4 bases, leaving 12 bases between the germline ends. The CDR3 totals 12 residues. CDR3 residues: CASALLSTEAFF. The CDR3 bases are TGTGCCAGTGCCCTCCTGAGCACTGAAGCTTTCTTT.

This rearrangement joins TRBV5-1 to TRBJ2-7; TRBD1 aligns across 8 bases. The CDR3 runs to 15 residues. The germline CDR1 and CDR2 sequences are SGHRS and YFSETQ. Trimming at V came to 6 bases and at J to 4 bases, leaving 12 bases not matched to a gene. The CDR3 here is CASNPGQGFSYEQYF. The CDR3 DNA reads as TGCGCCAGCAACCCAGGACAGGGTTTCAGTTACGAGCAGTACTTC.

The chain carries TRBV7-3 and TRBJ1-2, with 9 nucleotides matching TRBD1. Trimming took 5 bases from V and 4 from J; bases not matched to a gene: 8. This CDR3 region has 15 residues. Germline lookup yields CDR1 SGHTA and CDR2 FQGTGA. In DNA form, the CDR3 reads TGTGCCAGCAGCCCCTCCTCGACAGGGGGCTATGGCTACACCTTC. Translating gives CASSPSSTGGYGYTF.

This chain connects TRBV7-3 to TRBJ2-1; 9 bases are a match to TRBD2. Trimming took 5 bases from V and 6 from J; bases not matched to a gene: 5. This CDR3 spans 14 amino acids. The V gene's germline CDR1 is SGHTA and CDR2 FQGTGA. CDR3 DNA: TGTGCCAGCAGCCCGCGGGAGGGGTCCAATGAGCAGTTCTTC. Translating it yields CASSPREGSNEQFF.

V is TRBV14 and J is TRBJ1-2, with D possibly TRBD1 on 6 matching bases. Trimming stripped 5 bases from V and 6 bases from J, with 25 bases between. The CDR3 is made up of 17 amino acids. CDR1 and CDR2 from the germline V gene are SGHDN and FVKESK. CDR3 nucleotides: TGTGCCAGCAGCGATAACAGGGTTCGGATTGGCCTCCATGGCTACACCTTC. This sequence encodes CASSDNRVRIGLHGYTF. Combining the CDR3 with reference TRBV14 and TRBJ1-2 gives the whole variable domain EAGVTQFPSHSVIEKGQTVTLRCDPISGHDNLYWYRRVMGKEIKFLLHFVKESKQDESGMPNNRFLAERTGGTYSTLKVQPAELEDSGVYFCASSDNRVRIGLHGYTFGSGTRLTVV.

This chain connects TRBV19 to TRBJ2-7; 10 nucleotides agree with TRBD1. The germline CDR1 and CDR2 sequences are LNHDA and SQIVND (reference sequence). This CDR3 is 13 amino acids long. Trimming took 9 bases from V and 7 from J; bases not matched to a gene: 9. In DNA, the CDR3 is TGTGCCAGCGGGGACAGGGGAGTCACGGAGCAGTACTTC. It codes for CASGDRGVTEQYF. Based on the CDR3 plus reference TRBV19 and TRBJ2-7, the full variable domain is DGGITQSPKYLFRKEGQNVTLSCEQNLNHDAMYWYRQDPGQGLRLIYYSQIVNDFQKGDIAEGYSVSREKKESFPLTVTSAQKNPTAFYLCASGDRGVTEQYFGPGTRLTVT.

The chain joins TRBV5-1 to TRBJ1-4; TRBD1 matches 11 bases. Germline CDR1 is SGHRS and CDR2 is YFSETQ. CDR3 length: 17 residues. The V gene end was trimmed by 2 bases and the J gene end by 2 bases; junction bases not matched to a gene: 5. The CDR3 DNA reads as TGCGCCAGCAGCTTAGGACAGGGGGCGCTTACTAATGAAAAACTGTTTTTT. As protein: CASSLGQGALTNEKLFF. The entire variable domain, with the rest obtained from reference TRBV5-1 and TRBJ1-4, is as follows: KAGVTQTPRYLIKTRGQQVTLSCSPISGHRSVSWYQQTPGQGLQFLFEYFSETQRNKGNFPGRFSGRQFSNSRSEMNVSTLELGDSALYLCASSLGQGALTNEKLFFGSGTQLSVL.

In DNA form, the CDR3 reads TGTGCCAGCGTTGCGACGGGGGGCCACAATGAGCAGTTCTTC. Amino acids: CASVATGGHNEQFF. V is TRBV27 and J is TRBJ2-1; perhaps TRBD2 as D (7 bases). Per the germline V gene, CDR1 is MNHEY and CDR2 is SMNVEV (reference sequence). This CDR3 is 14 amino acids long. V was cut by 8 bases and J by 5 bases, with 16 bases left in between.

The CDR3 region is CASSHGLHPYEQYV. The CDR3 DNA sequence: TGTGCCAGCAGTCATGGACTCCACCCCTACGAGCAGTACGTC. The rearrangement links TRBV6-2 or TRBV6-3 to TRBJ2-7; possible D gene TRBD2, 5 bases. Germline assignment: CDR1 MNHEY and CDR2 SVGEGT. The CDR3 is 14 amino acids. Trimming stripped 5 bases from V and 2 bases from J, with 13 bases between.

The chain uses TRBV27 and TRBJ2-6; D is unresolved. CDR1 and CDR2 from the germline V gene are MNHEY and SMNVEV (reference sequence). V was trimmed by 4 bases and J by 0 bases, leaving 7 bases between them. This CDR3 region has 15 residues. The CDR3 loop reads CASSSHSSGANVLTF. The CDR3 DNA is TGTGCCAGCAGTTCCCACAGCTCTGGGGCCAACGTCCTGACTTTC.

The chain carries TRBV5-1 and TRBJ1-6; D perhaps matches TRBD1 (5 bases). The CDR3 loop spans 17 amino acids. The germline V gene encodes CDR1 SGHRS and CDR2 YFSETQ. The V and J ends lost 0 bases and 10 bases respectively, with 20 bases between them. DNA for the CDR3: TGCGCCAGCAGCTTGGGTGTATCGGACACAGCAGGGTCACCCCTCCACTTT. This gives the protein CASSLGVSDTAGSPLHF. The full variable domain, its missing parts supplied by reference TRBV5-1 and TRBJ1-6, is KAGVTQTPRYLIKTRGQQVTLSCSPISGHRSVSWYQQTPGQGLQFLFEYFSETQRNKGNFPGRFSGRQFSNSRSEMNVSTLELGDSALYLCASSLGVSDTAGSPLHFGNGTRLTVT.

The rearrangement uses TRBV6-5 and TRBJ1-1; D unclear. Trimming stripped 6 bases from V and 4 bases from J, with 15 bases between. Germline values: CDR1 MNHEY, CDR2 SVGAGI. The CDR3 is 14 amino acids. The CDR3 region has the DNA TGTGCCAGCAGCCTTGGTCTCGGAGGCACTGAAGCTTTCTTT. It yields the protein CASSLGLGGTEAFF.

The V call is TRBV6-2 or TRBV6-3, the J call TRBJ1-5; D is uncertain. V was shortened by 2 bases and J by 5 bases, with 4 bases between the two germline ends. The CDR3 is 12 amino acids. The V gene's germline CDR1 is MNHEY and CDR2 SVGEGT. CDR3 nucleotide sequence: TGTGCCAGCAGTTACACTTATCAGCCCCAGCATTTT. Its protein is CASSYTYQPQHF.

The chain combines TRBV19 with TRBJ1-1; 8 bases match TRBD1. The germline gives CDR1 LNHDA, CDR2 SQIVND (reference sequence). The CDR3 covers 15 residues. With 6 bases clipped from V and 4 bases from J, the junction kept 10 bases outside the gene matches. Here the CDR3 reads CASSELTGVATEAFF. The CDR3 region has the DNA TGTGCCAGTAGCGAACTGACAGGGGTGGCCACTGAAGCTTTCTTT.

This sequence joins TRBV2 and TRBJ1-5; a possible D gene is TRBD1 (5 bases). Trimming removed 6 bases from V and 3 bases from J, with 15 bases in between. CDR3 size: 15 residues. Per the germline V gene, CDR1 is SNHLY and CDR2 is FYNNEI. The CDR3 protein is CASRRQPEVNQPQHF. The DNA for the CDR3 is TGTGCCAGCAGAAGACAGCCCGAAGTCAATCAGCCCCAGCATTTT.

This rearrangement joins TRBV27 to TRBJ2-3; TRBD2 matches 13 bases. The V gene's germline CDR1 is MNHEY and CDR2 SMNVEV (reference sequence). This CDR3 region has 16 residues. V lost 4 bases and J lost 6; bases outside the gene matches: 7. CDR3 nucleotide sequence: TGTGCCAGCAGTTCCGGACTAGCGGGGGCCGGGGATACGCAGTATTTT. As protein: CASSSGLAGAGDTQYF.

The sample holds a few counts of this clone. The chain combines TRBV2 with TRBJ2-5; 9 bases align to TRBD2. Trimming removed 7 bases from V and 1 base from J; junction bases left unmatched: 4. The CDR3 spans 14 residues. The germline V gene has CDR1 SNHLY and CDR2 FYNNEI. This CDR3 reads CASILTSGQETQYF. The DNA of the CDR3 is TGTGCCAGCATCCTGACTAGCGGCCAAGAGACCCAGTACTTC.

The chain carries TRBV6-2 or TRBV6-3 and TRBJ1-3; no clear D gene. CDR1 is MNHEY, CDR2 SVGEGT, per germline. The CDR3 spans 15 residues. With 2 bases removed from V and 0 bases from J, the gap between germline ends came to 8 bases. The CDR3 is CASSYQRFSGNTIYF. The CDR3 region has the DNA TGTGCCAGCAGTTACCAGAGGTTCTCTGGAAACACCATATATTTT.

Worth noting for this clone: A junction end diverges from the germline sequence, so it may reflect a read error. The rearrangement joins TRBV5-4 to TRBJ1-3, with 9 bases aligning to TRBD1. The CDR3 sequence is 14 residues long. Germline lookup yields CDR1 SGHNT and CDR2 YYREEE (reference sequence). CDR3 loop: CASRDRASGNTIYF. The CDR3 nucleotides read TGTGCGAGCAGGGACAGGGCCTCTGGAAACACCATATATTTT. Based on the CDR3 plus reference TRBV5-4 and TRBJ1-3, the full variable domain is ETGVTQSPTHLIKTRGQQVTLRCSSQSGHNTVSWYQQALGQGPQFIFQYYREEENGRGNFPPRFSGLQFPNYSSELNVNALELDDSALYLCASRDRASGNTIYFGEGSWLTVV.

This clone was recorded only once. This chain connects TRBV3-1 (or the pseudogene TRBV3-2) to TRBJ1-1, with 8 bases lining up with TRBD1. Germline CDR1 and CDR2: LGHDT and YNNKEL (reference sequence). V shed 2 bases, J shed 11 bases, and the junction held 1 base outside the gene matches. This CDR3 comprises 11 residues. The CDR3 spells CASSQWDRAFF. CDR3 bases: TGTGCCAGCAGCCAATGGGACAGGGCTTTCTTT.

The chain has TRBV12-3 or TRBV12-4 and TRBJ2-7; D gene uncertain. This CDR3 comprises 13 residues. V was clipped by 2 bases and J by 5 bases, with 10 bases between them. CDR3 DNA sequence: TGTGCCAGCAGTTTATCCTTCCCCGACGAGCAGTACGTC. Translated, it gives CASSLSFPDEQYV.

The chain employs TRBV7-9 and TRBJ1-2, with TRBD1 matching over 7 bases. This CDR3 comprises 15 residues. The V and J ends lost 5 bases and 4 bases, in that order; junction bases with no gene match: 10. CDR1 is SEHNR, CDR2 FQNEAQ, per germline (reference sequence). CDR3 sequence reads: CASSPRQGRGYGYTF. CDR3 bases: TGTGCCAGCAGCCCACGACAGGGTCGCGGCTATGGCTACACCTTC.